This is a list of T cell receptor beta chains from one sample in a study of blood T cell repertoires in COVID-19. TCRdb's table, derived via immunoSEQ multiplex PCR, lists solely in-frame clones and lacks some. Seen here are tens of thousands of clones, approximately 89% observed once, and the top ten hold under 20%. The sequencing sample was made of peripheral blood. These TCRs come from a human donor in a cohort sampled during active COVID-19. Both conserved end residues are part of each CDR3. The order of the fields is V gene, D gene, J gene, clone size, CDR3 protein, CDR3 DNA. D genes are given only for firm matches. Expanded clones get a size class; other rows say once, few or many, or leave the size out.

v_gene: TRBV7-9
d_gene: .
j_gene: TRBJ1-4
abundance: .
CDR3aa: CAISAGDLNEKLFF
CDR3nt: TGTGCCATCTCTGCGGGGGATTTAAATGAAAAACTGTTTTTT

v_gene: TRBV19
d_gene: TRBD2
j_gene: TRBJ2-2
abundance: .
CDR3aa: CASSIDSSGRGLFF
CDR3nt: TGTGCCAGTAGTATAGATTCTAGCGGGAGAGGGCTGTTTTTT

v_gene: TRBV27
d_gene: .
j_gene: TRBJ1-4
abundance: once
CDR3aa: CASKGQGRRDEKLFF
CDR3nt: TGTGCCAGCAAAGGGCAGGGCCGGAGAGATGAAAAACTGTTTTTT

v_gene: TRBV4-1
d_gene: .
j_gene: TRBJ2-3
abundance: .
CDR3aa: CASSQEGTLHGTDTQYF
CDR3nt: TGCGCCAGCAGCCAAGAGGGGACTCTCCACGGCACAGATACGCAGTATTTT

v_gene: TRBV20-1
d_gene: .
j_gene: TRBJ2-7
abundance: few
CDR3aa: CSASNSLAPEQYF
CDR3nt: TGCAGTGCTAGTAATAGCCTTGCGCCCGAGCAGTACTTC

v_gene: TRBV24-1
d_gene: .
j_gene: TRBJ2-7
abundance: few
CDR3aa: CATSELDSSYEQYF
CDR3nt: TGTGCCACCAGTGAACTGGACAGCTCCTACGAGCAGTACTTC

v_gene: TRBV9
d_gene: .
j_gene: TRBJ2-6
abundance: .
CDR3aa: CASDSSGANVLTF
CDR3nt: TGTGCCAGCGACTCCTCTGGGGCCAACGTCCTGACTTTC

v_gene: TRBV2
d_gene: .
j_gene: TRBJ1-2
abundance: .
CDR3aa: CASSEGAEFYGYTF
CDR3nt: TGTGCCAGCAGTGAAGGGGCAGAATTCTATGGCTACACCTTC

v_gene: TRBV18
d_gene: .
j_gene: TRBJ2-3
abundance: .
CDR3aa: CASSPPGARSDTQYF
CDR3nt: TGTGCCAGCTCACCACCGGGGGCCCGGTCAGATACGCAGTATTTT

v_gene: TRBV6-4
d_gene: .
j_gene: TRBJ2-2
abundance: .
CDR3aa: CASSVGGPGELFF
CDR3nt: TGTGCCAGCAGTGTAGGAGGGCCTGGGGAGCTGTTTTTT

v_gene: TRBV5-1
d_gene: TRBD1
j_gene: TRBJ2-5
abundance: .
CDR3aa: CASRTGQGETQYF
CDR3nt: TGCGCCAGCAGGACGGGACAGGGGGAGACCCAGTACTTC

v_gene: TRBV2
d_gene: TRBD2
j_gene: TRBJ2-5
abundance: .
CDR3aa: CASSREEETQYF
CDR3nt: TGTGCCAGCAGCCGGGAGGAAGAGACCCAGTACTTC

v_gene: TRBV7-2
d_gene: TRBD1
j_gene: TRBJ2-1
abundance: .
CDR3aa: CASSFQGAIIGFF
CDR3nt: TGTGCCAGCAGCTTTCAGGGGGCGATCATCGGGTTCTTC

v_gene: TRBV7-2
d_gene: .
j_gene: TRBJ2-3
abundance: .
CDR3aa: CASSLAVATDTQYF
CDR3nt: TGTGCCAGCAGCTTAGCAGTAGCTACAGATACGCAGTATTTT

v_gene: TRBV30
d_gene: TRBD2
j_gene: TRBJ2-5
abundance: .
CDR3aa: CAWSQGGSLETQYF
CDR3nt: TGTGCCTGGAGTCAAGGCGGGAGTTTAGAGACCCAGTACTTC

v_gene: TRBV29-1
d_gene: TRBD1
j_gene: TRBJ1-4
abundance: .
CDR3aa: CSVQTGTGVEKLFF
CDR3nt: TGCAGCGTCCAAACCGGGACAGGGGTTGAAAAACTGTTTTTT

v_gene: TRBV15
d_gene: TRBD1
j_gene: TRBJ1-4
abundance: .
CDR3aa: CATSRETGVREKLFF
CDR3nt: TGTGCCACCAGCAGAGAGACAGGGGTTCGGGAAAAACTGTTTTTT

v_gene: TRBV30
d_gene: TRBD1
j_gene: TRBJ1-1
abundance: once
CDR3aa: CAWSYRGLVRNTEAFF
CDR3nt: TGTGCCTGGAGTTACAGGGGGCTTGTTAGGAACACTGAAGCTTTCTTT

v_gene: TRBV7-9
d_gene: .
j_gene: TRBJ1-1
abundance: .
CDR3aa: CASSFQGTVTNLEAFF
CDR3nt: TGTGCCAGCAGCTTTCAGGGGACGGTTACAAATCTTGAAGCTTTCTTT

v_gene: TRBV11-2
d_gene: .
j_gene: TRBJ1-1
abundance: .
CDR3aa: CASSYNWRQAVEAFF
CDR3nt: TGTGCCAGCAGCTATAACTGGAGACAGGCGGTTGAAGCTTTCTTT